A single sample is the source of the 19 T cell receptor beta chains below, sequenced in a study of blood T cell repertoires in COVID-19. TCRdb's copy holds only in-frame clones and misses some; the assay was immunoSEQ multiplex PCR. Counted here are about 220,000 clones, 85% occurring once; the ten biggest clones make up about 2.4%. Sequenced: peripheral blood. These receptors were taken from a woman aged 70 to 79 with COVID-19, enrolled during active disease.

The chain couples TRBV11-3 to TRBJ2-2, with D unresolved. V was trimmed by 1 base and J by 7 bases, leaving 7 bases between them. This CDR3 is built from 13 residues. Germline loops: CDR1 SGHNT, CDR2 YENEEA. The CDR3 is CASSLVALGELFF. CDR3 sequence (DNA): TGTGCCAGCAGCTTAGTTGCGCTCGGGGAGCTGTTTTTT.

This chain uses TRBV11-2 with TRBJ1-1, with 9 bases fitting TRBD1. V was clipped by 1 base and J by 10 bases; unmatched bases: 7. CDR3 length equals 14 residues. Per germline, CDR1 SGHAT and CDR2 FQNNGV. The CDR3 DNA follows: TGTGCCAGCAGCTTAGCGCCGAGACAGGGGGTAGCTTTCTTT. This gives the protein CASSLAPRQGVAFF.

This clone was observed a handful of times. The chain combines TRBV9 with TRBJ2-7; 9 bases fit TRBD2. Germline lookup yields CDR1 SGDLS and CDR2 YYNGEE. J lost 0 bases, V lost 0 bases, and 4 bases had no gene match. CDR3 length: 16 amino acids. The CDR3 spells CASSVGAGGLSYEQYF. As DNA, the CDR3 is TGTGCCAGCAGCGTAGGAGCGGGAGGTCTCTCCTACGAGCAGTACTTC.

In this sample, this clone turned up a few times. The chain couples TRBV19 to TRBJ1-5; D unresolved. The length of the CDR3 is 12 residues. V gave up 7 bases and J gave up 6 bases, with 10 bases separating them. Per germline, CDR1 LNHDA and CDR2 SQIVND (reference sequence). The chain's CDR3 is CASNKSFQPQHF. The CDR3 DNA reads as TGTGCCAGTAACAAGTCTTTTCAGCCCCAGCATTTT. Full variable domain (outside the CDR3, taken from reference TRBV19 and TRBJ1-5): DGGITQSPKYLFRKEGQNVTLSCEQNLNHDAMYWYRQDPGQGLRLIYYSQIVNDFQKGDIAEGYSVSREKKESFPLTVTSAQKNPTAFYLCASNKSFQPQHFGDGTRLSIL.

CDR3 nucleotide sequence: TGTGCCAGCACCTGGGGCCCCCAGGGGAGCACTGAAGCTTTCTTT. Residues: CASTWGPQGSTEAFF. The chain carries TRBV6-5 and TRBJ1-1; D is perhaps TRBD1 (6 bases). The CDR3 length is 15 residues. Trimming removed 7 bases from V and 4 bases from J, with 19 bases in between. Germline assignment: CDR1 MNHEY and CDR2 SVGAGI.

The chain recombines TRBV6-5 with TRBJ1-1, with 7 nucleotides matching TRBD1. Germline V gene data show CDR1 as MNHEY and CDR2 as SVGAGI. V lost 5 bases and J lost 1; bases outside the gene matches: 4. The CDR3 runs to 14 residues. The CDR3: CASSQRTGNTEAFF. The CDR3 bases are TGTGCCAGCAGTCAACGGACAGGGAACACTGAAGCTTTCTTT.

The chain combines TRBV4-3 with TRBJ1-5; perhaps TRBD1 as D (6 bases). Looked up from germline, CDR1 is LGHNA and CDR2 is YSLEER. The CDR3 runs to 14 residues. Trimming took off 0 bases at V and 7 bases at J, with 10 bases between the two ends. The CDR3 sequence is CASSQDWQGQPQHF. The DNA for the CDR3 is TGCGCCAGCAGCCAAGACTGGCAGGGGCAGCCCCAGCATTTT.

The chain recombines TRBV12-3 or TRBV12-4 with TRBJ1-1; possible D gene TRBD1, 6 bases. Trimming cost V 6 bases and J 11 bases, with 13 bases left between them. The CDR3 is 11 residues long. CDR3 bases: TGTGCCAGCAGCAACAGGGTTAACGCTTTCTTT. Its translation is CASSNRVNAFF.

The V gene is TRBV19, the J gene TRBJ2-7, with D possibly matching TRBD1 (6 bases). This CDR3 is 15 amino acids long. Between the trimmed V and J ends, which lost 5 bases and 2 bases, there was a span of 16 bases. CDR1 is LNHDA and CDR2 is SQIVND in the germline V gene (reference sequence). The chain's CDR3 is CASSGERTGTYEQYF. The CDR3 DNA sequence: TGTGCCAGTAGTGGGGAACGAACAGGGACCTACGAGCAGTACTTC.

In its sample, this clone was seen a few times. This rearrangement joins TRBV7-3 to TRBJ1-3, with a tentative D call TRBD1 (6 bases). The CDR3 sequence is 15 residues long. The V end was cut by 5 bases, the J end by 0 bases, with 11 bases between. Looked up from germline, CDR1 is SGHTA and CDR2 is FQGTGA. CDR3 in amino acids: CASSQQGYSGNTIYF. CDR3 nucleotides: TGTGCCAGCAGCCAACAGGGTTACTCTGGAAACACCATATATTTT.

The CDR3 protein is CASSQEGQGKETQYF. The DNA for the CDR3 is TGTGCCAGCAGCCAAGAAGGACAGGGTAAAGAGACCCAGTACTTC. V and J are TRBV3-1 (or the pseudogene TRBV3-2) and TRBJ2-5; 8 bases align to TRBD1. The CDR3 extends over 15 amino acids. Germline lookup yields CDR1 LGHDT and CDR2 YNNKEL (reference sequence). Unmatched junction bases numbered 3, after V lost 0 bases and J lost 3 bases.

The table lists this clone with a count of one. The chain carries TRBV2 and TRBJ2-1, with 9 nucleotides matching TRBD2. V gave up 6 bases and J gave up 7 bases; unmatched junction bases: 7. Germline values: CDR1 SNHLY, CDR2 FYNNEI. The CDR3 covers 14 residues. The CDR3 nucleotides are TGTGCCAGCAGACCCGGGACTAGCTTTAATGAGCAGTTCTTC. It codes for CASRPGTSFNEQFF. The entire variable domain, with the rest obtained from reference TRBV2 and TRBJ2-1, is as follows: EPEVTQTPSHQVTQMGQEVILRCVPISNHLYFYWYRQILGQKVEFLVSFYNNEISEKSEIFDDQFSVERPDGSNFTLKIRSTKLEDSAMYFCASRPGTSFNEQFFGPGTRLTVL.

This sequence joins TRBV30 and TRBJ1-1; 8 bases are shared with TRBD1. Germline assignment: CDR1 GTSNPN and CDR2 SVGIG (reference sequence). Trimming cost V 0 bases and J 12 bases; bases outside gene matches: 12. This CDR3 is built from 14 residues. This CDR3 reads CAWSVRGQGALTFF. The CDR3, as DNA: TGTGCCTGGAGTGTTAGGGGGCAGGGGGCGCTGACTTTCTTT.

This clone has a single count. This rearrangement joins TRBV7-2 to TRBJ2-7, with 10 bases matching TRBD2. Germline V lookup: CDR1 SGHTA, CDR2 FQGNSA. The CDR3 has 15 amino acids. Losses at the gene ends were 2 bases for V and 4 bases for J; bases not matched to a gene: 5. CDR3 DNA: TGTGCCAGCAGCTTATACAGCGGGGGGGCATACGAGCAGTACTTC. Protein: CASSLYSGGAYEQYF.

This chain connects TRBV5-1 to TRBJ1-4, with no clear D. Germline loops: CDR1 SGHRS, CDR2 YFSETQ. Trimming took 5 bases from V and 0 from J, leaving 14 bases between them. CDR3 length: 16 amino acids. CDR3 nucleotides: TGCGCCAGCAGTCTTGGTATAGGAGCAACTAATGAAAAACTGTTTTTT. Amino acids: CASSLGIGATNEKLFF.

The chain carries TRBV12-3 or TRBV12-4 and TRBJ1-6, with unresolved D. Trimming left V 6 bases short and J 9 bases short, with 12 bases between. The CDR3 extends over 13 amino acids. Written as DNA, the CDR3 is TGTGCCAGCAGCTATCAGGAAGGTTCACCCCTCCACTTT. Its translation is CASSYQEGSPLHF.

This chain connects TRBV7-2 to TRBJ1-5, with D possibly TRBD1 on 5 matching bases. The CDR3 has 14 amino acids. Trimming stripped 4 bases from V and 7 bases from J, with 14 bases between. Germline lookup yields CDR1 SGHTA and CDR2 FQGNSA. CDR3 sequence reads: CASSWELRGQPQHF. CDR3 in DNA: TGTGCCAGCAGCTGGGAATTACGGGGGCAGCCCCAGCATTTT.

The chain carries TRBV9 and TRBJ1-6; D gene uncertain. CDR3 length: 14 amino acids. V was cut by 3 bases and J by 4 bases, with 8 bases left in between. Germline lookup yields CDR1 SGDLS and CDR2 YYNGEE. The CDR3 loop reads CASSGGLYNSPLHF. The CDR3 region has the DNA TGTGCCAGCAGCGGAGGACTATATAATTCACCCCTCCACTTT. The variable domain in full, completed from reference TRBV9 and TRBJ1-6, reads DSGVTQTPKHLITATGQRVTLRCSPRSGDLSVYWYQQSLDQGLQFLIQYYNGEERAKGNILERFSAQQFPDLHSELNLSSLELGDSALYFCASSGGLYNSPLHFGNGTRLTVT.

This chain uses TRBV3-1 (or the pseudogene TRBV3-2) with TRBJ2-7; D gene uncertain. The V end lost 2 bases, the J end lost 1 base, and 3 bases lay between the germline ends. CDR1 LGHDT and CDR2 YNNKEL come from the germline V gene (reference sequence). The CDR3 spans 12 residues. CDR3 sequence reads: CASSQLSYEQYF. CDR3 bases: TGTGCCAGCAGCCAATTATCCTACGAGCAGTACTTC.